The 7 T cell receptor beta chains given below trace back to one sample, sequenced in a study of regulatory T cells in long-lasting Graves disease. Stated time point: persistent/refractory GD, antithyroid drugs over 5 years with positive TRAb. PBMCs were the source of the RNA used for TCR sequencing. CDR3 regions were amplified by Arm-PCR using iRepertoire HTBI primers to build TCR beta libraries. TCRdb analysed the multiplex PCR reads with MiXCR anew, one entry per CDR3 protein. The table records some 420,000 distinct CDR3 sequences, under 25% of them present only once. The sequenced sample was peripheral blood mononuclear cells (PBMCs), obtained when the disease was refractory, from a patient treated with antithyroid drugs. The receptors were sampled from a female donor with Graves disease.

This clonotype was observed a handful of times. The J gene is TRBJ1-5, the V gene TRBV2, with D possibly being TRBD1 (5 bases). Germline CDR1 is SNHLY and CDR2 is FYNNEI. V dropped 6 bases and J dropped 7 bases, with 13 bases sitting between them. CDR3 length: 13 amino acids. CDR3 in amino acids: CASSGTVLQPQHF. The CDR3 DNA reads as TGTGCCAGCAGCGGGACTGTCCTACAGCCCCAGCATTTT.

In its sample, this clonotype was seen many times. The chain recombines TRBV10-3 with TRBJ2-7, with 8 positions matching TRBD1. CDR1 is ENHRY, CDR2 SYGVKD, per germline. V lost 0 bases, J lost 7 bases, and 11 bases stayed unmatched. The length of the CDR3 is 16 residues. The CDR3 spells CAISESPLQGAGEQYF. CDR3 DNA sequence: TGTGCCATCAGTGAGTCGCCCCTTCAGGGGGCGGGGGAGCAGTACTTC.

This clonotype was seen repeatedly, ten times or more. This sequence joins TRBV27 and TRBJ2-7, with TRBD2 as a possible D gene (5 bases). Germline CDR1 MNHEY, CDR2 SMNVEV (reference sequence). CDR3 length: 15 amino acids. V gave up 6 bases and J gave up 2 bases, with 17 bases separating them. The CDR3 region is CASSRTEGLTYEQYF. For the CDR3, the DNA is TGTGCCAGCAGCCGAACCGAAGGACTGACCTACGAGCAGTACTTC.

This clonotype has a count of ten or more. This chain uses TRBV15 with TRBJ1-1; D not resolved. Trimming took off 1 base at V and 2 bases at J, with 8 bases between the two ends. The germline V gene has CDR1 LNHNV and CDR2 YYDKDF (reference sequence). This CDR3 contains 14 residues. CDR3 loop: CATSRGAGNTEAFF. In DNA form, the CDR3 reads TGTGCCACCAGCAGAGGTGCAGGCAACACTGAAGCTTTCTTT.

This clonotype was observed a few times. V usage is TRBV11-2 and J usage is TRBJ1-1; D is possibly TRBD1 (6 bases). CDR1 is SGHAT and CDR2 is FQNNGV in the germline V gene. The CDR3 spans 14 residues. Trimming took off 2 bases at V and 5 bases at J, with 12 bases between the two ends. The CDR3 is CASSLSAGETEAFF. In nucleotides, the CDR3 is TGTGCCAGCAGCTTAAGCGCAGGGGAGACTGAAGCTTTCTTT.

The V and J genes are TRBV5-1 and TRBJ2-2; 7 bases are shared with TRBD1. CDR3 length: 14 residues. Germline CDR1 SGHRS, CDR2 YFSETQ. J was trimmed by 3 bases and V by 3 bases; bases with no gene match: 2. The CDR3: CASSWQGDTGELFF. The CDR3 DNA reads TGCGCCAGCAGCTGGCAGGGGGACACCGGGGAGCTGTTTTTT.

The chain joins TRBV20-1 to TRBJ2-1; D not certain. The CDR3 consists of 15 residues. The germline CDR1 and CDR2 sequences are DFQATT and SNEGSKA (reference sequence). V was trimmed by 3 bases and J by 9 bases, leaving 21 bases between them. CDR3 loop: CSARDARPTLTEQFF. In DNA form, the CDR3 reads TGCAGTGCTAGGGACGCGAGGCCCACGCTCACTGAGCAGTTCTTC.